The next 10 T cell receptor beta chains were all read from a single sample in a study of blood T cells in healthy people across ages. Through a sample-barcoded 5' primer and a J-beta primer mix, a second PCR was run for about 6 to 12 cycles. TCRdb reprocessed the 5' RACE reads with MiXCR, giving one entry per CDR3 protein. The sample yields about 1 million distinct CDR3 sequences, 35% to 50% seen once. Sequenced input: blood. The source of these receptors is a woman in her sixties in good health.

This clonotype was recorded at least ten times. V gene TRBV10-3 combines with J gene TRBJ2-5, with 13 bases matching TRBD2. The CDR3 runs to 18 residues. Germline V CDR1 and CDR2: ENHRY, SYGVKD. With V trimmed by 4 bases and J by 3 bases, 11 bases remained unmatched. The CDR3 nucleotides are TGTGCCATCAGTGCCCCTCTAGGGACTAGCGGGATGGAAGAGACCCAGTACTTC. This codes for CAISAPLGTSGMEETQYF.

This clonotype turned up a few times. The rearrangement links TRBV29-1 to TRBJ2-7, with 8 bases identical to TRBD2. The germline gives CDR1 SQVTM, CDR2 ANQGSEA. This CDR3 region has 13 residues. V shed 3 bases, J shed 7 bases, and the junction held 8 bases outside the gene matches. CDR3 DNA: TGCAGCGTTGAGCGAGCGGGAGCAAATGAGCAGTACTTC. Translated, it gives CSVERAGANEQYF.

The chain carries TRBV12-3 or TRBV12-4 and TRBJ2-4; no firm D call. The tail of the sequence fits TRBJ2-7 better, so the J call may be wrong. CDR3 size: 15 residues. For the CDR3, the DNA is TGTGCCAGCAGGCCCGGTGTGGGAAACTCCTACGAGCAGTACTTC. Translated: CASRPGVGNSYEQYF.

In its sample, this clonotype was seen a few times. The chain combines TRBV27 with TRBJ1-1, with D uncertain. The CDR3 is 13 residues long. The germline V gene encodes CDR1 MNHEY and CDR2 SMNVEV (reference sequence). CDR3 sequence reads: CVDPRNINTEAFF. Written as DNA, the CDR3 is TGTGTAGACCCGAGGAATATAAACACTGAAGCTTTCTTT.

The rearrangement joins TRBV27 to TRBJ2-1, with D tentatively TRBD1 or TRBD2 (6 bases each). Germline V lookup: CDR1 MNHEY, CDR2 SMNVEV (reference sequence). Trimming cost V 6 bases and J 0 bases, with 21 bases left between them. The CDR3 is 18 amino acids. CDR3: CASSSWWGKGGSYNEQFF. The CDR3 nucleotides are TGTGCCAGCAGCAGTTGGTGGGGGAAGGGGGGCTCCTACAATGAGCAGTTCTTC.

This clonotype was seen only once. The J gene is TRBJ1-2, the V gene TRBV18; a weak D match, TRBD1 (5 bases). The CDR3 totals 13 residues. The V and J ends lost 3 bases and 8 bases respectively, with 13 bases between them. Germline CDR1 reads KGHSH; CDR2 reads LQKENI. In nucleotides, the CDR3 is TGTGCCAGCTCACCGCTGGGGGTCCCGGGCTACACCTTC. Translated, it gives CASSPLGVPGYTF.

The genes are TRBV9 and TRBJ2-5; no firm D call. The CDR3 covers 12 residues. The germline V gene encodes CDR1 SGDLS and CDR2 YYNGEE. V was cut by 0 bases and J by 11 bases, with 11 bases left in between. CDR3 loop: CASSVEGGEQYF. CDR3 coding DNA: TGTGCCAGCAGCGTAGAGGGTGGAGAGCAGTACTTC. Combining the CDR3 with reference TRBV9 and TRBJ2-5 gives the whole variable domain DSGVTQTPKHLITATGQRVTLRCSPRSGDLSVYWYQQSLDQGLQFLIQYYNGEERAKGNILERFSAQQFPDLHSELNLSSLELGDSALYFCASSVEGGEQYFGPGTRLLVL.

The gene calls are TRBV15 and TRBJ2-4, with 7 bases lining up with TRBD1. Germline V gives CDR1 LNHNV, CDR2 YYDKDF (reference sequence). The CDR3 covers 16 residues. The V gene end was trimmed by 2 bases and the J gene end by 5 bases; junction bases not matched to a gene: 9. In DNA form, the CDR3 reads TGTGCCACCAGCAGAAGGGACAGACAGAATGAAAACATTCAGTACTTC. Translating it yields CATSRRDRQNENIQYF.

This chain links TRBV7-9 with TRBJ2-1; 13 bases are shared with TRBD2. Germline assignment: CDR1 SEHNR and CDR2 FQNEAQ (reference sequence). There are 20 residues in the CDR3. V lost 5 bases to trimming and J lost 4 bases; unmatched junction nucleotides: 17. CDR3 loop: CASSPLRGTSGIPSYNEQFF. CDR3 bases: TGTGCCAGCAGCCCGTTACGTGGGACTAGCGGGATTCCCTCTTACAATGAGCAGTTCTTC.

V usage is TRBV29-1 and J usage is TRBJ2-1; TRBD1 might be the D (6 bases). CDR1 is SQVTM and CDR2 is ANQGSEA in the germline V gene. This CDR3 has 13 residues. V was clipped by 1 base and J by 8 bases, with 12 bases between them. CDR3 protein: CSVEGGQGHEQFF. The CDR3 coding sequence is TGCAGCGTTGAAGGGGGGCAGGGCCATGAGCAGTTCTTC.